These 28 T cell receptor beta chains originate from one sample sequenced in a study of metastatic and nonmetastatic thyroid tumors. TCRdb ran MiXCR on the PCR reads. The sample lists approximately 15,000 clones; about 35% were seen once. Thyroid surgery took place with no prior treatment in any patient. Input material: tumor tissue. Every receptor here comes from a male donor with papillary thyroid cancer or a benign thyroid nodule (not recorded which). Some clones in this sample may be carry-over from other donors' samples.

Worth noting for this clone: With a much larger clone just one base away, this may be a read error. Other DNA sequences in the sample encode the same CDR3. The chain is built from TRBV20-1 and TRBJ2-1, with D possibly TRBD2 on 5 matching bases. V lost 5 bases, J lost 7 bases, and 27 bases lay in between. The CDR3 runs to 17 residues. Germline V lookup: CDR1 DFQATT, CDR2 SNEGSKA (reference sequence). This CDR3 reads CSARGDLFEALNNEQFF. DNA of the CDR3: TGCAGTGCTCGGGGAGACCTCTTCGAAGCCTTAAATAATGAGCAGTTCTTC.

Only a few counts were recorded for this clone. J is TRBJ2-2 and V is TRBV28; 7 bases align to TRBD2. Per the germline V gene, CDR1 is MDHEN and CDR2 is SYDVKM. This CDR3 comprises 15 residues. The V and J ends lost 4 bases and 3 bases, in that order; junction bases with no gene match: 5. The CDR3 protein is CASSSSGGYTGELFF. The CDR3 DNA follows: TGTGCCAGCAGTTCGTCGGGAGGTTACACCGGGGAGCTGTTTTTT.

The table lists this clone with many counts. This chain uses TRBV5-1 with TRBJ2-3; TRBD2 agrees at 10 bases. Trimming took 1 base from V and 0 from J; bases not matched to a gene: 5. The CDR3 runs 17 residues. Germline V gives CDR1 SGHRS, CDR2 YFSETQ. DNA of the CDR3: TGCGCCAGCAGCTTGTTGAGGACTAGCGGTAGCACAGATACGCAGTATTTT. Protein: CASSLLRTSGSTDTQYF.

The V call is TRBV3-1, the J call TRBJ1-2; D is unclear. Trimming took 0 bases from V and 7 from J, leaving 18 bases between them. CDR1 and CDR2 from the germline V gene are LGHDT and YNNKEL (reference sequence). The CDR3 contains 16 residues. The CDR3 coding sequence is TGTGCCAGCAGCCAAGATATCGGCAGAAGATCGTCTGGCTACACCTTC. It encodes CASSQDIGRRSSGYTF.

This clone showed up many times. V is TRBV20-1 and J is TRBJ2-7, with 9 bases that match TRBD1. The CDR3 extends over 14 amino acids. CDR1 and CDR2 (germline): DFQATT, SNEGSKA (reference sequence). V lost 6 bases, J lost 6 bases, and 12 bases stayed unmatched. CDR3 region: CSARPGQGPGEQYF. The CDR3 nucleotides read TGCAGTGCGAGACCGGGACAGGGTCCAGGCGAGCAGTACTTC.

This clone is categorized as medium-sized. The chain joins TRBV24-1 to TRBJ1-5, with a weak D call TRBD1 (6 bases). The CDR3 spans 14 residues. V was cut by 4 bases and J by 10 bases, with 16 bases left in between. CDR1 and CDR2 (germline): KGHDR, SFDVKD. The CDR3, as DNA: TGTGCCACCAGTGAGACAGGAGACTTGAGACCCCAGCATTTT. Protein product: CATSETGDLRPQHF.

This clone showed up many times. The chain has TRBV4-2 and TRBJ1-4; D not certain. V gave up 3 bases and J gave up 4 bases, with 12 bases separating them. Germline lookup yields CDR1 LGHNA and CDR2 YNFKEQ. This CDR3 is 15 amino acids long. The CDR3 loop reads CASSQGEIVNEKLFF. The CDR3 DNA reads as TGTGCCAGCAGCCAGGGCGAGATAGTTAATGAAAAACTGTTTTTT.

The chain has TRBV28 and TRBJ1-5; TRBD1 matches at 12 bases. The V gene's germline CDR1 is MDHEN and CDR2 SYDVKM. J gave up 5 bases and V 4 bases, and 3 bases lay outside the gene matches. The CDR3 extends over 15 amino acids. The CDR3 sequence: CASSWDRGRDQPQHF. The CDR3 nucleotides are TGTGCCAGCAGTTGGGACAGGGGGCGAGATCAGCCCCAGCATTTT.

With regard to this clone: The junction does not match germline at one end; this may be a read error. The chain has TRBV20-1 and TRBJ1-5; D gene unclear. The CDR3 is 15 residues long. CDR1 and CDR2 (germline): DFQATT, SNEGSKA (reference sequence). The CDR3 sequence: CSSRKAATYNQPQHF. Written as DNA, the CDR3 is TGCAGTTCTAGAAAGGCAGCGACGTATAATCAGCCCCAGCATTTT.

This clone was observed many times. The chain links TRBV3-1 to TRBJ2-1; D could derive from TRBD1 or TRBD2 (5 bases each). The CDR3 sequence is 12 residues long. The V end lost 1 base, the J end lost 15 bases, and 13 bases lay between the germline ends. Germline CDR1 LGHDT, CDR2 YNNKEL (reference sequence). In nucleotides, the CDR3 is TGTGCCAGCAGCCAAGTGGGGACCAAAATGTTCTTC. Its translation: CASSQVGTKMFF.

This clone was detected only a few times. The CDR3 carries no conserved terminal phenylalanine or tryptophan, so it likely arises from a read error. This chain joins TRBV27 and TRBJ2-3; D may be TRBD2 (6 bases). The CDR3 runs to 16 residues. Germline V lookup: CDR1 MNHEY, CDR2 SMNVEV (reference sequence). Deletions cut 7 bases from V and 0 bases from J, with 17 bases between. CDR3: CASIPLAIPSTDTQYI. In DNA form, the CDR3 reads TGTGCCAGCATCCCCCTAGCGATACCTAGCACAGATACGCAGTATATT.

The rearrangement joins TRBV5-1 to TRBJ2-7; D may be TRBD2 (6 bases). This CDR3 has 13 residues. The V gene lost 2 bases and the J gene lost 5 bases, with 11 bases spanning the gap. Germline CDR1 and CDR2: SGHRS and YFSETQ. CDR3 sequence reads: CASSFGGSDEQYF. The CDR3 DNA follows: TGCGCCAGCAGCTTCGGAGGGAGCGACGAGCAGTACTTC. Supplemented by reference TRBV5-1 and TRBJ2-7, the full variable domain reads KAGVTQTPRYLIKTRGQQVTLSCSPISGHRSVSWYQQTPGQGLQFLFEYFSETQRNKGNFPGRFSGRQFSNSRSEMNVSTLELGDSALYLCASSFGGSDEQYFGPGTRLTVT.

V usage is TRBV27 and J usage is TRBJ2-7, with D possibly TRBD1 on 6 matching bases. The CDR3 loop spans 15 amino acids. V lost 4 bases and J 4 bases, leaving 17 bases between the germline ends. In germline, CDR1 is MNHEY, CDR2 SMNVEV (reference sequence). In nucleotides, the CDR3 is TGTGCCAGCAGTTCCGGGACACCCTCCCTATACGAGCAGTACTTC. It translates to CASSSGTPSLYEQYF.

This clone is labeled medium-sized. This chain links TRBV3-1 with TRBJ1-4, with a possible D match to TRBD1 (6 bases). With 0 bases removed from V and 10 bases from J, the gap between germline ends came to 18 bases. Germline CDR1 LGHDT, CDR2 YNNKEL (reference sequence). This CDR3 is built from 16 residues. The CDR3, as DNA: TGTGCCAGCAGCCAAGAAGGTTGGCAGGGGATCGGAAAACTGTTTTTT. Its translation is CASSQEGWQGIGKLFF.

This clone is medium-sized (0.01 to 0.1%). The chain has TRBV10-2 and TRBJ2-1; D is unresolved. V gave up 10 bases and J gave up 7 bases, with 11 bases separating them. CDR1 is WSHSY, CDR2 SAAADI, per germline. This CDR3 has 11 amino acids. Here the CDR3 DNA reads TGCGCCACCAGACACGGAAATGAGCAGTTCTTC. It encodes CATRHGNEQFF.

This clone was recorded many times. CDR3: CASSYRAGVAGELFF. The CDR3 nucleotides read TGTGCCAGCAGTTACCGGGCGGGAGTCGCCGGGGAGCTGTTTTTT. V is TRBV6-6 and J is TRBJ2-2; 7 nucleotides line up with TRBD2. Germline V gene data show CDR1 as MNHNY and CDR2 as SVGAGI (reference sequence). The CDR3 covers 15 residues. V was pared by 2 bases and J by 6 bases, with 6 bases of the junction left unmatched.

This clone came up a few times. The chain links TRBV6-1 to TRBJ1-2; no firm D call. Germline V gives CDR1 MNHNS, CDR2 SASEGT. The CDR3 covers 14 residues. V gave up 2 bases and J gave up 4 bases, with 11 bases separating them. The CDR3 loop is CASSEPNAVYGYTF. CDR3 sequence (DNA): TGTGCCAGCAGTGAACCAAACGCCGTCTATGGCTACACCTTC.

In its sample, this clone is medium-sized. The chain couples TRBV19 to TRBJ1-1, with D unresolved. The CDR3 has 13 residues. The germline gives CDR1 LNHDA, CDR2 SQIVND (reference sequence). Trimming left V 4 bases short and J 5 bases short, with 11 bases between. This CDR3 reads CASSRGLWTEAFF. DNA of the CDR3: TGTGCCAGTAGTAGGGGATTATGGACTGAAGCTTTCTTT. The variable domain in full, completed from reference TRBV19 and TRBJ1-1, reads DGGITQSPKYLFRKEGQNVTLSCEQNLNHDAMYWYRQDPGQGLRLIYYSQIVNDFQKGDIAEGYSVSREKKESFPLTVTSAQKNPTAFYLCASSRGLWTEAFFGQGTRLTVV.

This clone is medium-sized in the sample. V usage is TRBV10-3 and J usage is TRBJ1-2; D is perhaps TRBD1 (6 bases). Deletions cut 6 bases from V and 5 bases from J, with 19 bases between. Germline V gene data show CDR1 as ENHRY and CDR2 as SYGVKD. The CDR3 loop spans 15 amino acids. The CDR3 sequence is CAIRMRQDGSYGYTF. The CDR3 DNA reads TGTGCCATCAGGATGAGACAGGATGGGTCGTATGGCTACACCTTC.

This clone was observed at least ten times. The chain couples TRBV28 to TRBJ2-7; D might be TRBD2 (7 bases). CDR1 and CDR2 from the germline V gene are MDHEN and SYDVKM. Deletions cut 8 bases from V and 4 bases from J, with 18 bases between. The CDR3 extends over 14 amino acids. CDR3 region: CASSEGGGIYEQYF. The CDR3 DNA follows: TGTGCCAGCTCAGAGGGGGGGGGGATTTACGAGCAGTACTTC.

On this clone: The CDR3 end shows no conserved phenylalanine or tryptophan, and so a read error is likely. The chain combines TRBV6-1 with TRBJ1-3; possibly TRBD1 for D (6 bases). Looked up from germline, CDR1 is MNHNS and CDR2 is SASEGT. CDR3 size: 14 residues. The CDR3 region has the DNA TGTGCCAGCCATAGCAGGGGCCGGGGGGACACGATATATTGT. Translated: CASHSRGRGDTIYC.

On this clone itself: Mismatch with germline at one junction end may stem from a read error. J is TRBJ2-1 and V is TRBV24-1, with 7 positions matching TRBD2. The CDR3 is 16 residues long. Per germline, CDR1 KGHDR and CDR2 SFDVKD. The CDR3 coding sequence is TGTTCCACCAGTTATGGGGCCGGGAGGTCCTACAATGAGCAGTTCTTC. This codes for CSTSYGAGRSYNEQFF.

This clone appeared many times. A much bigger clone sits one base away, suggesting this may be a read error. The V and J genes are TRBV28 and TRBJ2-2; 7 nucleotides match TRBD2. With V trimmed by 4 bases and J by 2 bases, 10 bases remained unmatched. Germline loops: CDR1 MDHEN, CDR2 SYDVKM. This CDR3 spans 17 amino acids. CDR3 sequence (DNA): TGTGCCAGCAGTTCCATCGGGACTATCGGAAACACCGGGGAGCTGTTTTTT. This codes for CASSSIGTIGNTGELFF.

The chain recombines TRBV3-1 with TRBJ1-4; the D is unclear. The V end was cut by 1 base, the J end by 15 bases, with 18 bases between. Germline V gene lookup returns CDR1 LGHDT and CDR2 YNNKEL (reference sequence). The CDR3 spans 14 residues. CDR3 bases: TGTGCCAGCAGCCAAGGGGAGACCCGGGGTCCGGTGTTTTTT. Translated, it gives CASSQGETRGPVFF.

This clone appeared once. The V and J genes are TRBV28 and TRBJ2-7, with D maybe TRBD1 (5 bases). Trimming took 8 bases from V and 2 from J, leaving 19 bases between them. CDR3 size: 15 residues. Germline loops: CDR1 MDHEN, CDR2 SYDVKM. CDR3: CASPNQGKATYEQYF. Written as DNA, the CDR3 is TGTGCCAGCCCCAATCAGGGAAAGGCGACCTACGAGCAGTACTTC.

By sample share, this clone is large. J is TRBJ2-1 and V is TRBV6-1; 7 nucleotides match TRBD2. The CDR3 is made up of 12 amino acids. The germline V gene encodes CDR1 MNHNS and CDR2 SASEGT. The junction had 3 bases not matched to a gene; V was cut back by 5 bases and J by 8 bases. CDR3 region: CASSYSGDEQFF. The CDR3 region has the DNA TGTGCCAGCAGTTACAGCGGGGATGAGCAGTTCTTC.

The V gene is TRBV5-1, the J gene TRBJ2-5, with unresolved D. The germline gives CDR1 SGHRS, CDR2 YFSETQ. This CDR3 is built from 14 residues. V was trimmed by 6 bases and J by 3 bases, leaving 15 bases between them. CDR3 amino acids: CASILGRWEETQYF. The CDR3 DNA sequence: TGCGCCAGCATCCTCGGGCGATGGGAAGAGACCCAGTACTTC. Filled out from reference TRBV5-1 and TRBJ2-5, the complete variable domain reads KAGVTQTPRYLIKTRGQQVTLSCSPISGHRSVSWYQQTPGQGLQFLFEYFSETQRNKGNFPGRFSGRQFSNSRSEMNVSTLELGDSALYLCASILGRWEETQYFGPGTRLLVL.

This clone was seen ten or more times. This chain joins TRBV6-4 and TRBJ2-7, with 8 bases aligning to TRBD2. The V gene's germline CDR1 is MRHNA and CDR2 SNTAGT. This CDR3 region has 15 residues. Unmatched junction bases numbered 8, after V lost 3 bases and J lost 4 bases. The CDR3 reads CASSEESGGGYEQYF. CDR3 bases: TGTGCCAGCAGTGAAGAGAGCGGGGGTGGGTACGAGCAGTACTTC.